The rows below give T cell receptor beta chains drawn from one sample of a study of cytomegalovirus exposure and HLA in healthy donors. Data came from immunoSEQ multiplex PCR; TCRdb stores just in-frame clones and leaves some out. The sample records about 130,000 clones, over 8% being singletons. The sequenced sample consisted of PBMCs. Receptors were obtained from a man aged 35-49 years in good health and CMV-seronegative. CDR3s include the opening cysteine and the closing phenylalanine or tryptophan. A D gene is named only where the DNA matches it firmly. Not every row has a clone size; where given, it reads once, few, many or a size class.

J gene: TRBJ2-1; V gene: TRBV29-1; D gene: TRBD2; clone size: few; CDR3 protein: CSVQRGAAYNEQFF; CDR3 DNA: TGCAGCGTTCAGCGGGGGGCGGCCTACAATGAGCAGTTCTTC
J gene: TRBJ1-1; V gene: TRBV4-2; D gene: -; clone size: -; CDR3 protein: CASSQDQGGTEAFF; CDR3 DNA: TGTGCCAGCAGCCAAGATCAAGGAGGTACTGAAGCTTTCTTT
J gene: TRBJ1-1; V gene: TRBV11-2; D gene: -; clone size: few; CDR3 protein: CASSSQGRATEAFF; CDR3 DNA: TGTGCCAGCAGCTCCCAGGGCAGGGCCACTGAAGCTTTCTTT
J gene: TRBJ2-1; V gene: TRBV7-9; D gene: -; clone size: few; CDR3 protein: CASSGSGIISNEQFF; CDR3 DNA: TGTGCCAGCAGCGGAAGCGGAATAATATCCAATGAGCAGTTCTTC
J gene: TRBJ1-5; V gene: TRBV4-2; D gene: TRBD1; clone size: few; CDR3 protein: CASSQDVRDRGRIGNQPQHF; CDR3 DNA: TGTGCCAGCAGCCAAGATGTCCGAGACAGGGGGCGTATAGGCAATCAGCCCCAGCATTTT
J gene: TRBJ1-5; V gene: TRBV19; D gene: TRBD1; clone size: -; CDR3 protein: CASSTGAGGQPQHF; CDR3 DNA: TGTGCCAGTAGTACTGGGGCAGGGGGTCAGCCCCAGCATTTT
J gene: TRBJ1-2; V gene: TRBV28; D gene: -; clone size: few; CDR3 protein: CASTVEARLWGYTF; CDR3 DNA: TGTGCCAGCACCGTCGAGGCAAGGCTTTGGGGCTACACCTTC
J gene: TRBJ1-4; V gene: TRBV5-5; D gene: -; clone size: few; CDR3 protein: CASSLEPGTQAF; CDR3 DNA: TGTGCCAGCAGCTTGGAACCGGGGACACAGGCTTTT
J gene: TRBJ1-2; V gene: TRBV2; D gene: -; clone size: -; CDR3 protein: CASSERIQVDNYGYTF; CDR3 DNA: TGTGCCAGCAGTGAACGGATTCAAGTCGATAACTATGGCTACACATTC
J gene: TRBJ2-5; V gene: TRBV7-7; D gene: TRBD2; clone size: -; CDR3 protein: CASSARLAGWETQYF; CDR3 DNA: TGTGCCAGCAGCGCAAGACTAGCGGGGTGGGAGACCCAGTACTTC
J gene: TRBJ1-1; V gene: TRBV4-1; D gene: TRBD1; clone size: -; CDR3 protein: CASSQEQGATEAFF; CDR3 DNA: TGCGCCAGCAGCCAAGAACAGGGGGCCACTGAAGCTTTCTTT
J gene: TRBJ2-1; V gene: TRBV27; D gene: TRBD2; clone size: -; CDR3 protein: CASSFSLAGGLNEQFF; CDR3 DNA: TGTGCCAGCAGTTTCTCCCTAGCGGGGGGTCTCAATGAGCAGTTCTTC
J gene: TRBJ2-7; V gene: TRBV5-1; D gene: -; clone size: -; CDR3 protein: CASRSWDTSYEQYF; CDR3 DNA: TGCGCCAGCCGCTCCTGGGACACCTCCTACGAGCAGTACTTC
J gene: TRBJ2-7; V gene: TRBV30; D gene: -; clone size: -; CDR3 protein: CAWSGGKGSFSQYF; CDR3 DNA: TGTGCCTGGAGCGGAGGGAAAGGGTCATTTTCGCAGTACTTC
J gene: TRBJ2-5; V gene: TRBV5-4; D gene: -; clone size: -; CDR3 protein: CASSLEGGGETQYF; CDR3 DNA: TGTGCCAGCAGCTTGGAAGGGGGGGGAGAGACCCAGTACTTC
J gene: TRBJ2-5; V gene: TRBV6-6; D gene: -; clone size: -; CDR3 protein: CASSQYQETQYF; CDR3 DNA: TGTGCCAGCAGTCAGTACCAAGAGACCCAGTACTTC
J gene: TRBJ2-5; V gene: TRBV2; D gene: -; clone size: -; CDR3 protein: CASSMRYQETQYF; CDR3 DNA: TGTGCCAGCAGTATGAGGTACCAAGAGACCCAGTACTTC
J gene: TRBJ2-3; V gene: TRBV19; D gene: TRBD2; clone size: -; CDR3 protein: CASSLAGGPTDTQYF; CDR3 DNA: TGTGCCAGTAGCTTAGCGGGGGGGCCCACAGATACGCAGTATTTT